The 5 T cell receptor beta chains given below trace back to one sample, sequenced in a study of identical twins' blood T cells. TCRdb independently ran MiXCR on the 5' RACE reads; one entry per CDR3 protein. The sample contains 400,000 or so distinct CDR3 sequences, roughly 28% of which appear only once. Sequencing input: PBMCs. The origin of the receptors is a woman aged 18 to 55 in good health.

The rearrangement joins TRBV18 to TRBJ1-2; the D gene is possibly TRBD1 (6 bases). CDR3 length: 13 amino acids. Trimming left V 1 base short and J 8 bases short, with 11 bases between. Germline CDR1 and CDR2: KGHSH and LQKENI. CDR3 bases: TGTGCCAGCTCACCACTCAGGGGAAACGGCTACACCTTC. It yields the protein CASSPLRGNGYTF.

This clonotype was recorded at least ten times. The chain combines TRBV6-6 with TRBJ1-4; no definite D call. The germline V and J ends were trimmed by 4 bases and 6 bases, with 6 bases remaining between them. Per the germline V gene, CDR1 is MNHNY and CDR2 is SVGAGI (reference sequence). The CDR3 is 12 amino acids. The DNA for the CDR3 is TGTGCCAGCAGTTCCCCCTATGAAAAACTGTTTTTT. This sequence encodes CASSSPYEKLFF.

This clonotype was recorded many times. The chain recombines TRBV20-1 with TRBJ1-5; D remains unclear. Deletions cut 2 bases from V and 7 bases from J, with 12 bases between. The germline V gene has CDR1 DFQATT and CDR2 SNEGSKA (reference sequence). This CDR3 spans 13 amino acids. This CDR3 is CSARWRAEQPQHF. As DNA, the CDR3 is TGCAGTGCTAGATGGAGGGCCGAACAGCCCCAGCATTTT.

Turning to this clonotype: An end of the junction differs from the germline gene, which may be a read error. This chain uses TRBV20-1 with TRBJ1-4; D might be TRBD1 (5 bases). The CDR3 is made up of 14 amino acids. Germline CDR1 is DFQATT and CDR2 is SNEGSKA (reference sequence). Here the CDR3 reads CSARAPGMGEKPFF. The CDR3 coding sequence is TGCAGTGCTAGAGCCCCAGGGATGGGAGAAAAACCGTTTTTT.

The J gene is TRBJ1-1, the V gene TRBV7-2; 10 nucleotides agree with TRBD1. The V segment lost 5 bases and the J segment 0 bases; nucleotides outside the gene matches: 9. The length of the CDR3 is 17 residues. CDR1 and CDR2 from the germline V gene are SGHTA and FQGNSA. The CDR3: CASSVPGQGMVNTEAFF. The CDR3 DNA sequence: TGTGCCAGCAGCGTCCCGGGACAGGGGATGGTGAACACTGAAGCTTTCTTT.